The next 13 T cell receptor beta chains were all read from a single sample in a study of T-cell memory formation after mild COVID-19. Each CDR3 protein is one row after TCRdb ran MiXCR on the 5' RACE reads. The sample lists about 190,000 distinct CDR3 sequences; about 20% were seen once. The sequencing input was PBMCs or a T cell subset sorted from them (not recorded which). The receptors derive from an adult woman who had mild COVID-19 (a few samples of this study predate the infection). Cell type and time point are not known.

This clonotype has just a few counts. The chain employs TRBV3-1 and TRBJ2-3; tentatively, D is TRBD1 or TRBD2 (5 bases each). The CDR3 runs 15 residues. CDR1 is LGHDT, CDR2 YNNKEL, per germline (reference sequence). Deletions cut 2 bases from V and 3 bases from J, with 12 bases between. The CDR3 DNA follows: TGTGCCAGCAGCCAACAGGGAGAAGGAACAGATACGCAGTATTTT. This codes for CASSQQGEGTDTQYF.

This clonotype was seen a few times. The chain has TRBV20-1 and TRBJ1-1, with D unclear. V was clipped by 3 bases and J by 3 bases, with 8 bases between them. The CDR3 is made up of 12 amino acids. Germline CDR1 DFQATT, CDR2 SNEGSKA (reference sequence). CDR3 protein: CSASRSYTEAFF. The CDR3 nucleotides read TGCAGTGCTAGTCGGTCATACACTGAAGCTTTCTTT.

The CDR3 spells CASSACRGTSGNNEQFF. CDR3 nucleotides: TGTGCCAGCAGCGCCTGCCGGGGGACTAGCGGCAACAATGAGCAGTTCTTC. The V and J genes are TRBV12-1 and TRBJ2-1; the DNA was not used to check the table's D call, TRBD2. TRBV12-1 is noted as a pseudogene. The CDR3 covers 17 residues.

CDR3 DNA: TGTGCCAGCAGCCAATATTCAGGGATAACTGAAGCTTTCTTT. This sequence encodes CASSQYSGITEAFF. The chain combines TRBV16 with TRBJ1-1; D may be TRBD1 (5 bases). This CDR3 comprises 14 residues. Germline loops: CDR1 KGHSY, CDR2 FQNENV. The V and J ends lost 1 base and 5 bases respectively, with 11 bases between them.

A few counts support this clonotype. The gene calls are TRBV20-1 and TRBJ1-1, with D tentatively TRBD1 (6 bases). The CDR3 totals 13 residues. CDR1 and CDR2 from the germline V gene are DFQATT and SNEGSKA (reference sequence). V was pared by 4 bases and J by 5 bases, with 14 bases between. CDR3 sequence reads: CSAILGGQTEAFF. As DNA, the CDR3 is TGCAGTGCTATTCTGGGGGGGCAAACTGAAGCTTTCTTT.

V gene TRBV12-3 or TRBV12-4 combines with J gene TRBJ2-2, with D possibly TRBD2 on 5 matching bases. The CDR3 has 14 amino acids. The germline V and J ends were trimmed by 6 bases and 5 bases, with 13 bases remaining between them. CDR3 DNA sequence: TGTGCCAGCAGCCCTTGGAGGCAGACCGGGGAGCTGTTTTTT. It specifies CASSPWRQTGELFF.

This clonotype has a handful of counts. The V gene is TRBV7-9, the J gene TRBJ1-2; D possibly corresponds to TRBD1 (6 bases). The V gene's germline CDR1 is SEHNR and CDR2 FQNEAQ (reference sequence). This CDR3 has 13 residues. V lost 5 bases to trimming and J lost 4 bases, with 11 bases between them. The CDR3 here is CASSLGQPYGYTF. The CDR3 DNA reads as TGTGCCAGCAGCCTAGGACAGCCCTATGGCTACACCTTC.

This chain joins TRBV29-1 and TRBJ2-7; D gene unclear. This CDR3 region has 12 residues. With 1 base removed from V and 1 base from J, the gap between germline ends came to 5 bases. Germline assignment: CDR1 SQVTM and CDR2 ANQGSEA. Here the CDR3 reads CSVEGQSYEQYF. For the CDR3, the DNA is TGCAGCGTTGAAGGGCAGTCCTACGAGCAGTACTTC.

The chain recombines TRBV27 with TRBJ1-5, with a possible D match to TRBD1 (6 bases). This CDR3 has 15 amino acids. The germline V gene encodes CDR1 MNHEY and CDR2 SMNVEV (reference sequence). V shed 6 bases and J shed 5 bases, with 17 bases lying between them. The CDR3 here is CASSQGGGSHQPQHF. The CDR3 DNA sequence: TGTGCCAGCAGCCAAGGGGGGGGTTCTCATCAGCCCCAGCATTTT.

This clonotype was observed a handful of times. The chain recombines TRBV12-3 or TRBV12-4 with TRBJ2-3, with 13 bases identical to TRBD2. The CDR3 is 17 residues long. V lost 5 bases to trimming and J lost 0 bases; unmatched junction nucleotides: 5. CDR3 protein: CASSKGTSGVSTDTQYF. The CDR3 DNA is TGTGCCAGCAGTAAAGGGACTAGCGGGGTGAGCACAGATACGCAGTATTTT.

CDR3 sequence (DNA): TGTGCCACCAGCAGAGATAGGACAGCCTACGAGCAGTACTTC. As protein: CATSRDRTAYEQYF. This rearrangement joins TRBV15 to TRBJ2-7; tentative D call: TRBD1 (6 bases). The V and J ends lost 0 bases and 2 bases respectively, with 8 bases between them. This CDR3 contains 14 residues. The V gene's germline CDR1 is LNHNV and CDR2 YYDKDF (reference sequence).

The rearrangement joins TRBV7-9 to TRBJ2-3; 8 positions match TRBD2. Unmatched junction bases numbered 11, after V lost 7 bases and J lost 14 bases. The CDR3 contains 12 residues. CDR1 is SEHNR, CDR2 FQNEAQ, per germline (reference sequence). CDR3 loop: CASNEGLGTLYF. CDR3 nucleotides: TGTGCCAGCAACGAGGGACTAGGAACGTTGTATTTT.

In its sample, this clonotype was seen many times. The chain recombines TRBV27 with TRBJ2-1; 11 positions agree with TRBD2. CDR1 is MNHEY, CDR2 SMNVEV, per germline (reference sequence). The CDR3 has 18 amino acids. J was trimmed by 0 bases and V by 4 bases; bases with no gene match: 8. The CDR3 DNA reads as TGTGCCAGCAGTTCGCTCGGGACTAGCGGAAGCTCCTACAATGAGCAGTTCTTC. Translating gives CASSSLGTSGSSYNEQFF.